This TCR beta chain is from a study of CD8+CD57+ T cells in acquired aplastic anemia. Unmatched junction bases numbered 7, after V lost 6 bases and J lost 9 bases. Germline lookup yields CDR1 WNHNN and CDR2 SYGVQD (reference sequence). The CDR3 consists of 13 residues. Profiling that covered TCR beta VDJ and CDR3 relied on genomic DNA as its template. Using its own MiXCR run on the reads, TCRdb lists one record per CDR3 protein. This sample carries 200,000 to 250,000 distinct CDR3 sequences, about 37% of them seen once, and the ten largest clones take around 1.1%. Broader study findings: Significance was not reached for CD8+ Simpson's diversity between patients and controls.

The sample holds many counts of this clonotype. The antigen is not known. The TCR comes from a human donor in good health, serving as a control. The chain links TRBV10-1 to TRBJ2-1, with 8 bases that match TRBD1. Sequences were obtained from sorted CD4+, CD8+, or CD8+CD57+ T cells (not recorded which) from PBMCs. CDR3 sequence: CASSAPGTGEQFF. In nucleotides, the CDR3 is TGCGCCAGCAGCGCCCCAGGGACAGGTGAGCAGTTCTTC.